The source of this TCR beta chain is a study of cytomegalovirus exposure and HLA in healthy donors (dated by TCRdb to about 2017). Notes on the research overall: According to a later analysis, one platform produced both the roughly 110 validation repertoires and the 720 or so repertoires of the first cohort. The study aimed to test whether cataloging public T cell receptors could reveal signatures of past pathogen exposure. A separate validation cohort of 100 to 150 different subjects was used in addition to the 666-subject first cohort. High-throughput TCR immunosequencing, statistical association of individual TCRs with disease status, and machine learning were combined to predict cytomegalovirus infection status.

Libraries came from the immunoSEQ multiplex PCR assay. As for the authors' bioinformatics: A statistical classification framework was built for diagnosing cytomegalovirus status from the catalog of TCR beta chain sequences. What TCRdb holds here is the immuneACCESS table cut down to in-frame rearrangements. Part of the clones is not present; checked against another copy, under half of the missing clones reflect an unresolved V gene, and the others are unexplained. V and J calls and clone size come straight from that table; D and trimming were deduced from the DNA. This sample is represented by about 98,000 clones; approximately 90% of them were singletons. Approximately 4% of the sample belongs to the ten largest clones. The investigation overall reported the following: In the study, some 160 TCR beta chains were listed as associated with cytomegalovirus. Cytomegalovirus status was reported to be diagnosed by the classifier with high specificity and sensitivity in both the original and validation cohorts. In vitro tests confirmed that a few of the cytomegalovirus-associated TCR beta chains recognize cytomegalovirus antigens. While some public TCRs were present in many individuals, most TCR sequences turned up only very rarely across donors. In a later analysis, TCRs clustered in the first cohort were found to also tend to co-occur in the roughly 110 validation repertoires, with 94% of cluster scores above 0. According to the authors, the approach could potentially be generalized to other disease states and immunological phenotypes. All 110 or so repertoires were used to score co-occurrence in the validation cohort in a later analysis, because that analysis had no HLA typing for the cohort.

The donors belonged to the validation cohort of about 110 subjects, which was separate from the approximately 660-subject first cohort. Concerning this clone: Its antigen is not yet known. Base-call qualities are not available, and no considerably larger clone is one nucleotide away.

Including the terminal cysteine and phenylalanine, the CDR3 comprises 16 residues. Only the CDR3 portion is preserved as DNA: 48 bases, with reading frame beginning at the first base. Taken from the germline V gene, the CDR1 and CDR2 loops are MNHNS and SASEGT. V gives up 4 bases and J gives up 0 bases, and the segment between their germline ends measures 15 bases. The sequenced sample was PBMCs. This clonotype was sampled from a woman aged 25 to 39 in good health and CMV-seronegative. The receptor chain draws on TRBV6-1 and TRBJ1-2, with no reliable assignment of the D segment. The base sequence is TGTGCCAGCAGTGGGTCGGGGTTCTTAACTAACTATGGCTACACCTTC. It encodes CASSGSGFLTNYGYTF.